A single T cell receptor (beta chain) is shown here with its context. Authors' analysis steps: Nucleated cell counts were estimated from reference gene primer amplification. Only in-frame clones appear in the TCRdb table, and some are missing; sequencing was by immunoSEQ multiplex PCR. The V and J calls and clone size were taken over from that table, and D and trimming were inferred from the DNA. The repertoire holds some 250,000 clones, with around nine tenths as singletons. CDR3 size: 16 residues. Trimming removed 1 base from V and 4 bases from J, with 11 bases in between. Germline values: CDR1 SGHTA, CDR2 FQGNSA. These data are taken from a study of blood T cell repertoires in COVID-19. Overall study: In each case, the material was cDNA or gDNA derived from T cells, B-cell-depleted T cells, or PBMCs.

Assignment of participants to cohorts was predicated upon participant-reported clinical history. V gene TRBV7-2 combines with J gene TRBJ2-6, with D maybe TRBD1 (5 bases). The origin of this receptor is a woman aged 30 to 39 with acute COVID-19. The sample was PBMCs or T cells enriched from blood (not recorded which). The DNA for the CDR3 is TGTGCCAGCAGCTTAGTCCCGACAGACGGGGCCAACGTCCTGACTTTC. Translating gives CASSLVPTDGANVLTF.